A selection of T cell receptor beta chains follows, all from one sample in a study of OX40 agonist ivuxolimab in advanced cancers. Some clones are missing from TCRdb's copy, which holds only in-frame ones; the method was immunoSEQ multiplex PCR. The repertoire holds under 85,000 clones, roughly 87% seen once, with roughly 2.7% in the top ten. The sequences come from CD4+ or CD8+ T cells sorted from blood, collected in a trial of the OX40 agonist ivuxolimab. The receptors come from an adult with an advanced solid tumor such as melanoma, head and neck, liver or kidney cancer. Both conserved end residues are trimmed from each CDR3. Each record gives: CDR3 length, V gene, CDR3 protein.

len: 17; v_gene: TRBV5-1; CDR3aa: ASSRGGPAGGPRSGELF
len: 13; v_gene: TRBV6-6; CDR3aa: ANSYSDAVYDTQY
len: 13; v_gene: TRBV5-4; CDR3aa: ASSVQGRTNEKLF
len: 11; v_gene: TRBV10-3; CDR3aa: AISDRTNYGYT
len: 14; v_gene: TRBV5-1; CDR3aa: ASSFGLRERQETQY
len: 12; v_gene: TRBV28; CDR3aa: ASRSPAGDYEQY
len: 13; v_gene: TRBV7-2; CDR3aa: ASSLYSGGAREQF
len: 12; v_gene: TRBV30; CDR3aa: AWSKPGQGPSQY
len: 13; v_gene: TRBV4-1; CDR3aa: ASSPTARDNYGYT
len: 11; v_gene: TRBV18; CDR3aa: ASSPDSLGKLF